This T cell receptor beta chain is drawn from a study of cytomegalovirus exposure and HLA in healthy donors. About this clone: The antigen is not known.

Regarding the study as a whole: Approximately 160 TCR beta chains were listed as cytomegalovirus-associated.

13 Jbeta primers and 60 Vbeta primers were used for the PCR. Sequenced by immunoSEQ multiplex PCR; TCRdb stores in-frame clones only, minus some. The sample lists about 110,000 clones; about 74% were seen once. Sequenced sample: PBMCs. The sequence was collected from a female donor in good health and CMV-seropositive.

The CDR3 protein is CASSQQTSGSSYEQYF. The CDR3 DNA reads TGCGCCAGCAGCCAACAGACTAGCGGGAGCTCCTACGAGCAGTACTTC. The chain employs TRBV5-1 and TRBJ2-7; 12 bases are shared with TRBD2. Trimming took 4 bases from V and 0 from J; bases not matched to a gene: 5. The germline V gene encodes CDR1 SGHRS and CDR2 YFSETQ. The CDR3 extends over 16 amino acids.